The next 23 T cell receptor beta chains were all read from a single sample in a study of shared clonotypes between healthy human individuals. Profiling relied on immunoSEQ multiplex PCR, and the TCRdb table lists in-frame clones only, not all of them. The sample consists of hundreds of thousands of clones, about 80% of them appearing once. Sequenced input: memory CD4+ T cells sorted from blood. Documented subset: CD45RA-negative fraction. These TCRs come from a woman under 40 in good health.

This chain joins TRBV19 and TRBJ2-2; TRBD2 agrees at 8 bases. The germline V gene encodes CDR1 LNHDA and CDR2 SQIVND (reference sequence). There are 14 residues in the CDR3. V trimming: 8 bases; J trimming: 5 bases; junction bases outside the gene matches: 7. CDR3 in DNA: TGTGCCAGTGCGAGCGGGAGAGAGACCGGGGAGCTGTTTTTT. It codes for CASASGRETGELFF.

V usage is TRBV25-1 and J usage is TRBJ2-2, with TRBD1 matching 7 bases. Trimming cost V 3 bases and J 3 bases; bases outside gene matches: 7. Germline V gene sequence: CDR1 MGHDK, CDR2 SYGVNS. The CDR3 has 16 residues. The CDR3 loop is CASSDSKQGYTGELFF. The CDR3 nucleotides are TGTGCCAGCAGTGATTCCAAACAGGGGTACACCGGGGAGCTGTTTTTT.

J is TRBJ2-5 and V is TRBV19; 12 positions match TRBD2. The V gene end was trimmed by 4 bases and the J gene end by 5 bases; junction bases not matched to a gene: 14. This CDR3 has 18 amino acids. Germline CDR1 and CDR2: LNHDA and SQIVND (reference sequence). CDR3 sequence: CASSTTDLLAGGPETQYF. The CDR3 nucleotides read TGTGCCAGTAGTACCACAGATCTTCTAGCGGGAGGGCCGGAGACCCAGTACTTC.

The V call is TRBV5-4, the J call TRBJ2-1; D is perhaps TRBD2 (5 bases). CDR3 length: 14 amino acids. Trimming shortened V by 4 bases and J by 7 bases, and 15 bases separated the two germline ends. Looked up from germline, CDR1 is SGHNT and CDR2 is YYREEE (reference sequence). The CDR3 DNA is TGTGCCAGCAGCGGAACGGACTTGGAGAATGAGCAGTTCTTC. It encodes CASSGTDLENEQFF. The whole variable domain, filled in from reference TRBV5-4 and TRBJ2-1, reads ETGVTQSPTHLIKTRGQQVTLRCSSQSGHNTVSWYQQALGQGPQFIFQYYREEENGRGNFPPRFSGLQFPNYSSELNVNALELDDSALYLCASSGTDLENEQFFGPGTRLTVL.

V gene TRBV5-1 combines with J gene TRBJ2-5; D ambiguous. The CDR3 totals 13 residues. Germline-derived CDR1 and CDR2 are SGHRS and YFSETQ. The V end lost 5 bases, the J end lost 7 bases, and 15 bases lay between the germline ends. CDR3 sequence: CASREDTFWTQYF. The CDR3 DNA reads as TGCGCCAGCAGAGAAGACACTTTCTGGACCCAGTACTTC.

This clone was detected a few times. The genes are TRBV18 and TRBJ1-2; D uncertain. This CDR3 comprises 13 residues. Trimming took 3 bases from V and 3 from J, leaving 8 bases between them. Per germline, CDR1 KGHSH and CDR2 LQKENI. The CDR3, as DNA: TGTGCCAGCTCACCGGAAACAGACTATGGCTACACCTTC. It encodes CASSPETDYGYTF.

This clone has more than one count but fewer than ten. The V and J genes are TRBV25-1 and TRBJ1-1; the D is unclear. Between the trimmed V and J ends, which lost 8 bases and 1 base, there was a span of 14 bases. This CDR3 contains 14 residues. Per germline, CDR1 MGHDK and CDR2 SYGVNS. CDR3: CASAPPTGNTEAFF. CDR3 bases: TGTGCCAGCGCCCCCCCGACGGGGAACACTGAAGCTTTCTTT.

This clone was observed once. The chain has TRBV25-1 and TRBJ2-7; TRBD2 agrees at 10 bases. CDR1 is MGHDK, CDR2 SYGVNS, per germline. The CDR3 length is 15 residues. V was pared by 0 bases and J by 3 bases, with 2 bases of the junction left unmatched. The DNA for the CDR3 is TGTGCCAGCAGTGAATATCTAGCGGGAGACTACGAGCAGTACTTC. This gives the protein CASSEYLAGDYEQYF.

The V call is TRBV19, the J call TRBJ1-3; the D is unclear. Looked up from germline, CDR1 is LNHDA and CDR2 is SQIVND (reference sequence). Trimming stripped 9 bases from V and 0 bases from J, with 15 bases between. This CDR3 contains 15 residues. CDR3 in amino acids: CARYLLEHSGNTIYF. DNA of the CDR3: TGTGCCAGATATCTCTTAGAGCACTCTGGAAACACCATATATTTT.

This rearrangement joins TRBV5-1 to TRBJ2-2, with a tentative D call TRBD2 (5 bases). The germline V and J ends were trimmed by 1 base and 4 bases, with 11 bases remaining between them. This CDR3 is built from 15 residues. Germline-derived CDR1 and CDR2 are SGHRS and YFSETQ. DNA of the CDR3: TGCGCCAGCAGCTTGTTCTCGGGGTTCACCGGGGAGCTGTTTTTT. Translation gives CASSLFSGFTGELFF.

This clone was detected many times. The chain recombines TRBV19 with TRBJ2-3; D perhaps matches TRBD2 (6 bases). CDR1 and CDR2 from the germline V gene are LNHDA and SQIVND (reference sequence). CDR3 size: 14 residues. V was shortened by 4 bases and J by 3 bases, with 11 bases between the two germline ends. The DNA of the CDR3 is TGTGCCAGTAGTAAGACTAGTTTTACAGATACGCAGTATTTT. Translated: CASSKTSFTDTQYF.

This chain links TRBV28 with TRBJ2-7, with 7 bases aligning to TRBD1. Germline V gives CDR1 MDHEN, CDR2 SYDVKM. V lost 5 bases to trimming and J lost 0 bases; unmatched junction nucleotides: 4. This CDR3 is 14 amino acids long. The CDR3 protein is CASSNRGSSYEQYF. DNA of the CDR3: TGTGCCAGCAGTAACAGGGGAAGCTCCTACGAGCAGTACTTC.

V is TRBV7-3 and J is TRBJ2-1; the D gene is possibly TRBD2 (7 bases). Trimming removed 2 bases at V and 9 bases at J, with 20 bases between. The germline V gene has CDR1 SGHTA and CDR2 FQGTGA. The CDR3 is 16 amino acids. CDR3 coding DNA: TGTGCCAGCAGCTTAGACCCGGACACAGGGAGGGGTGAGCAGTTCTTC. Translation: CASSLDPDTGRGEQFF.

This clone was detected a few times. V is TRBV6-6 and J is TRBJ2-3, with 9 nucleotides matching TRBD1. This CDR3 region has 15 residues. The J segment lost 4 bases and the V segment lost 5 bases, leaving 7 bases of the junction unmatched. CDR1 and CDR2 from the germline V gene are MNHNY and SVGAGI (reference sequence). This CDR3 reads CASSPMDRGPDTQYF. As DNA, the CDR3 is TGTGCCAGCAGTCCGATGGACAGGGGCCCAGATACGCAGTATTTT.

The CDR3 region is CASSSRDTLSGANVLTF. The DNA for the CDR3 is TGTGCCAGTAGTAGCCGGGACACTCTCTCTGGGGCCAACGTCCTGACTTTC. The rearrangement links TRBV19 to TRBJ2-6; tentative D call: TRBD1 (6 bases). The V end was cut by 4 bases, the J end by 0 bases, with 13 bases between. The CDR3 runs to 17 residues. Germline loops: CDR1 LNHDA, CDR2 SQIVND (reference sequence).

The V and J genes are TRBV7-9 and TRBJ1-1; weak D call: TRBD1 (5 bases). This CDR3 is 15 amino acids long. The V gene's germline CDR1 is SEHNR and CDR2 FQNEAQ (reference sequence). V lost 1 base, J lost 0 bases, and 9 bases lay in between. The CDR3 nucleotides are TGTGCCAGCAGCTTAGTAAGACAGATGAACACTGAAGCTTTCTTT. Translating it yields CASSLVRQMNTEAFF.

This clone was observed a few times. The V call is TRBV2, the J call TRBJ2-2, with 9 bases fitting TRBD2. Germline loops: CDR1 SNHLY, CDR2 FYNNEI. The V and J ends lost 6 bases and 1 base, in that order; junction bases with no gene match: 3. The length of the CDR3 is 15 residues. For the CDR3, the DNA is TGTGCCAGCAGAGAGACTAGCGGGAACACCGGGGAGCTGTTTTTT. Its protein product is CASRETSGNTGELFF. The full variable domain, its missing parts supplied by reference TRBV2 and TRBJ2-2, is EPEVTQTPSHQVTQMGQEVILRCVPISNHLYFYWYRQILGQKVEFLVSFYNNEISEKSEIFDDQFSVERPDGSNFTLKIRSTKLEDSAMYFCASRETSGNTGELFFGEGSRLTVL.

There are a few counts of this clone. The chain links TRBV30 to TRBJ2-1; 9 nucleotides match TRBD2. Germline V gene data show CDR1 as GTSNPN and CDR2 as SVGIG (reference sequence). The length of the CDR3 is 12 residues. V lost 5 bases and J lost 9; bases outside the gene matches: 5. CDR3 in DNA: TGTGCCTGGTCTGGCGGGAGGGGTGAGCAGTTCTTC. Its protein product is CAWSGGRGEQFF.

This clone was observed once. The chain recombines TRBV27 with TRBJ2-7; D unclear. CDR1 and CDR2 (germline): MNHEY, SMNVEV (reference sequence). Trimming left V 6 bases short and J 6 bases short, with 9 bases between. The CDR3 runs 11 residues. CDR3 region: CASRPEAEQYF. CDR3 nucleotides: TGTGCCAGCAGACCCGAGGCCGAGCAGTACTTC.

This chain links TRBV7-9 with TRBJ1-2, with 8 positions matching TRBD1. This CDR3 is built from 13 residues. The J segment lost 7 bases and the V segment lost 4 bases, leaving 5 bases of the junction unmatched. Germline V lookup: CDR1 SEHNR, CDR2 FQNEAQ (reference sequence). This chain's CDR3 is CASSWTGTLGYTF. The CDR3 bases are TGTGCCAGCAGCTGGACAGGGACGCTTGGCTACACCTTC.

With regard to this clone: Distinct nucleotide sequences in the sample also encode this CDR3. The chain links TRBV30 to TRBJ1-4; D is unclear. V dropped 3 bases and J dropped 5 bases, with 4 bases sitting between them. This CDR3 spans 11 amino acids. Germline V lookup: CDR1 GTSNPN, CDR2 SVGIG (reference sequence). The CDR3 region has the DNA TGTGCCTGGAGCCCAAATGAAAAACTGTTTTTT. As protein: CAWSPNEKLFF.

The chain carries TRBV6-6 and TRBJ2-3, with D perhaps matching TRBD1 or TRBD2 (5 bases each). Per the germline V gene, CDR1 is MNHNY and CDR2 is SVGAGI (reference sequence). V was cut by 6 bases and J by 9 bases, with 22 bases left in between. The CDR3 is 15 amino acids. The CDR3: CASSGKGDAQRTQYF. CDR3 bases: TGTGCCAGCAGCGGAAAAGGGGACGCCCAGAGGACGCAGTATTTT.

V usage is TRBV7-9 and J usage is TRBJ1-3; D is undetermined. CDR3 length: 12 residues. The V gene's germline CDR1 is SEHNR and CDR2 FQNEAQ (reference sequence). The CDR3 nucleotides are TGTGCTCTCAGTAGCTCTGGAAACACCATATATTTT. This encodes CALSSSGNTIYF. Full variable domain (remainder filled in from reference TRBV7-9 and TRBJ1-3): DTGVSQNPRHKITKRGQNVTFRCDPISEHNRLYWYRQTLGQGPEFLTYFQNEAQLEKSRLLSDRFSAERPKGSFSTLEIQRTEQGDSAMYLCALSSSGNTIYFGEGSWLTVV.